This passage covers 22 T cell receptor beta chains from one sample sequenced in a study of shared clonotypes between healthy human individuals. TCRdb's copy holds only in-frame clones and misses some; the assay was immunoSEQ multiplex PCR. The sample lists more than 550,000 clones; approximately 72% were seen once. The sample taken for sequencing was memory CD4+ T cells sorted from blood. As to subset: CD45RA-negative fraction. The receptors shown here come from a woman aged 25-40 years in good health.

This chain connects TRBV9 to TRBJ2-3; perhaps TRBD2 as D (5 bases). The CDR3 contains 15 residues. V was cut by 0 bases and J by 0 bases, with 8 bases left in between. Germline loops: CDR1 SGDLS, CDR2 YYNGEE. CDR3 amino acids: CASSVGRRSTDTQYF. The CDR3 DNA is TGTGCCAGCAGCGTAGGTAGGAGGAGCACAGATACGCAGTATTTT.

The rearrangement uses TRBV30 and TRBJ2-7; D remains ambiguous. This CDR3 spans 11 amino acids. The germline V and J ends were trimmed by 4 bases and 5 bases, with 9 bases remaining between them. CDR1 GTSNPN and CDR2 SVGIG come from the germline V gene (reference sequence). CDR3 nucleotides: TGTGCCTGGACTATTGGACACGAGCAGTACTTC. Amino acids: CAWTIGHEQYF.

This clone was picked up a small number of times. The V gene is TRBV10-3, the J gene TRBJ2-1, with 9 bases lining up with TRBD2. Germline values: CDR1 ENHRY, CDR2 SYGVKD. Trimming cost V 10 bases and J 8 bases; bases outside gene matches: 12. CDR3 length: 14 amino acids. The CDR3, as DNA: TGTGCCACGGGACTAGCACCTAATAGCGATGAGCAGTTCTTC. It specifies CATGLAPNSDEQFF.

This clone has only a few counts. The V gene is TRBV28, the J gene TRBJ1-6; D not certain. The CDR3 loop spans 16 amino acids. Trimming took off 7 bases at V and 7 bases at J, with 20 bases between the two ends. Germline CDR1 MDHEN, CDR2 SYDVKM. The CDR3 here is CASKVRPRRMNSPLHF. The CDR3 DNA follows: TGTGCCAGCAAGGTCCGCCCCCGTAGGATGAATTCACCCCTCCACTTT.

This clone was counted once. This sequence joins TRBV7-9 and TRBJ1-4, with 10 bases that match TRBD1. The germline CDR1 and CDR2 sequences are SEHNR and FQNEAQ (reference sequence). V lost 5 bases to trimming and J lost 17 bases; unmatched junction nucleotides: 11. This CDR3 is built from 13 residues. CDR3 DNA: TGTGCCAGCAGCCTGACAGGGGGCGCGTCTCGTTTTTTT. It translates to CASSLTGGASRFF.

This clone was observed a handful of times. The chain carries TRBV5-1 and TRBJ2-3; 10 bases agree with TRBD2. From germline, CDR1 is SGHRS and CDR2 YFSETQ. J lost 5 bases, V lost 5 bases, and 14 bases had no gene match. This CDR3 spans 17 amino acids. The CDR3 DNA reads TGCGCCAGCAGACCCCGAGTGGCTAGCGGGAGTATAGATACGCAGTATTTT. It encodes CASRPRVASGSIDTQYF.

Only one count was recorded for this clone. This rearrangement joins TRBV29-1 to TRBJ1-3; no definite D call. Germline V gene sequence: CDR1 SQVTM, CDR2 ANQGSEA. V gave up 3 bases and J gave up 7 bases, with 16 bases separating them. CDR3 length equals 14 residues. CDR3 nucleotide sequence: TGCAGCGTTGAGGAGTCTTCGGGCGGGAACACCATATATTTT. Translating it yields CSVEESSGGNTIYF.

The CDR3 is CASSPFFAGELFF. The CDR3 region has the DNA TGTGCCAGTAGCCCCTTTTTCGCCGGGGAGCTGTTTTTT. This chain links TRBV19 with TRBJ2-2; no clear D. V shed 6 bases and J shed 6 bases, with 11 bases lying between them. This CDR3 region has 13 residues. CDR1 is LNHDA, CDR2 SQIVND, per germline (reference sequence). The full variable domain, rest sourced from reference TRBV19 and TRBJ2-2, is DGGITQSPKYLFRKEGQNVTLSCEQNLNHDAMYWYRQDPGQGLRLIYYSQIVNDFQKGDIAEGYSVSREKKESFPLTVTSAQKNPTAFYLCASSPFFAGELFFGEGSRLTVL.

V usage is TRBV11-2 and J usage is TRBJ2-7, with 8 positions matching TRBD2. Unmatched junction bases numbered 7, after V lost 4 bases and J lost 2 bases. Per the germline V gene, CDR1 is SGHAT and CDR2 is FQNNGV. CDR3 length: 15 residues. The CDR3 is CASSYSSGAPYEQYF. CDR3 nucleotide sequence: TGTGCCAGCAGCTATAGTAGCGGGGCCCCCTACGAGCAGTACTTC.

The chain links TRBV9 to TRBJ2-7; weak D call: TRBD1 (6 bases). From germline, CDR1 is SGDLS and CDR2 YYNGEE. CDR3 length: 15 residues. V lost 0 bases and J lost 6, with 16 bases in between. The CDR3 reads CASSVAGAGPAEQYF. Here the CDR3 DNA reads TGTGCCAGCAGCGTAGCAGGGGCTGGGCCGGCCGAGCAGTACTTC.

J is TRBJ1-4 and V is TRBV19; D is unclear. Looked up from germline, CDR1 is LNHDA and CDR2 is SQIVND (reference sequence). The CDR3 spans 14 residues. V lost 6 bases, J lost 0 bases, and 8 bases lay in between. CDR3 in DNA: TGTGCCAGTAGACTACAGCCAACTAATGAAAAACTGTTTTTT. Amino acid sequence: CASRLQPTNEKLFF.

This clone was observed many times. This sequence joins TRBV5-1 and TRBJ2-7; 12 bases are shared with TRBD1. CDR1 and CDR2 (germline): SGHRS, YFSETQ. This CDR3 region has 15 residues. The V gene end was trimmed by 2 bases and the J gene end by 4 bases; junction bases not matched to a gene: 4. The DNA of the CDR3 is TGCGCCAGCAGCTTAACGGGACAGGGGGCTTACGAGCAGTACTTC. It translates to CASSLTGQGAYEQYF.

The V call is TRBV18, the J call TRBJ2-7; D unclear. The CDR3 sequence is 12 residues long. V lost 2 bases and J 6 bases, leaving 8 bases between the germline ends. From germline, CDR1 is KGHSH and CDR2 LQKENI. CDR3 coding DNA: TGTGCCAGCTCACCAGGGGAAACCGAGCAGTACTTC. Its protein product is CASSPGETEQYF.

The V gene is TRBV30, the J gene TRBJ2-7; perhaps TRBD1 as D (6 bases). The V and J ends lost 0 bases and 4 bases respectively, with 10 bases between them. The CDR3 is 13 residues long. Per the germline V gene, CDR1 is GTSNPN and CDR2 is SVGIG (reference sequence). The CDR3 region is CAWSVRGSYEQYF. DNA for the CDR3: TGTGCCTGGAGTGTAAGGGGGAGTTACGAGCAGTACTTC.

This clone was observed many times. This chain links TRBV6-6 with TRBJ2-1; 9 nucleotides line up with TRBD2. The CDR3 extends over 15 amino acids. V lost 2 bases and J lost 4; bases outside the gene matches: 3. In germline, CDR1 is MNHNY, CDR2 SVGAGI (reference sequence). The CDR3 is CASSYGGRVYNEQFF. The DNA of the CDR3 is TGTGCCAGCAGTTACGGCGGGAGGGTATACAATGAGCAGTTCTTC.

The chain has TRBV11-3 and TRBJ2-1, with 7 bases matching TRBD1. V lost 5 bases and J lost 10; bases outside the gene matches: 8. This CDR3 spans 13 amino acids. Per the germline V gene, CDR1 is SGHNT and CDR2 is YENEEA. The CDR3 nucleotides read TGTGCCAGCAGCCCCCACAGGGGAAACGAGCAGTTCTTC. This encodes CASSPHRGNEQFF.

This CDR3 is CASSLGLLSREQYF. The CDR3 DNA sequence: TGCGCCAGCAGCTTGGGACTCCTATCGCGCGAGCAGTACTTC. The V gene is TRBV5-1, the J gene TRBJ2-7, with D unresolved. V lost 0 bases, J lost 6 bases, and 13 bases lay in between. This CDR3 region has 14 residues. CDR1 is SGHRS and CDR2 is YFSETQ in the germline V gene.

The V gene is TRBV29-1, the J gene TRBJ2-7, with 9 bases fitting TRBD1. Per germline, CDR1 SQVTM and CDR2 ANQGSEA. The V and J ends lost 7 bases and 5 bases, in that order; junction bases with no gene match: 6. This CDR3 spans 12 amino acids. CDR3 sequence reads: CSGGTGKDEQYF. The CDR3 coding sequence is TGCAGCGGAGGGACAGGGAAAGACGAGCAGTACTTC.

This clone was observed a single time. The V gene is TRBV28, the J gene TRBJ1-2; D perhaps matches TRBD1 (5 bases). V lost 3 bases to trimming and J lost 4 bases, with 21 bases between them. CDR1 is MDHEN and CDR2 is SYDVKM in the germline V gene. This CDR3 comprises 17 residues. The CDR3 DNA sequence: TGTGCCAGCAGTTTTTATTTATCCGGGACTCTTACCTATGGCTACACCTTC. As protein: CASSFYLSGTLTYGYTF.

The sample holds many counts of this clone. This chain's CDR3 is CASSTSASSYNEQFF. The CDR3, as DNA: TGTGCCAGCAGTACTAGCGCGAGCTCCTACAATGAGCAGTTCTTC. The genes are TRBV6-5 and TRBJ2-1; 7 bases align to TRBD2. Trimming took 5 bases from V and 0 from J; bases not matched to a gene: 4. Germline V lookup: CDR1 MNHEY, CDR2 SVGAGI. CDR3 size: 15 residues.

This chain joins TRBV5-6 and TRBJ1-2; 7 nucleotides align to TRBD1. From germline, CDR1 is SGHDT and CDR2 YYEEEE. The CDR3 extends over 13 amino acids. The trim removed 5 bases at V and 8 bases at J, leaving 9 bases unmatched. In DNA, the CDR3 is TGTGCCAGCAGTCGGTGGGACAGCAGCGGCTACACCTTC. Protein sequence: CASSRWDSSGYTF.

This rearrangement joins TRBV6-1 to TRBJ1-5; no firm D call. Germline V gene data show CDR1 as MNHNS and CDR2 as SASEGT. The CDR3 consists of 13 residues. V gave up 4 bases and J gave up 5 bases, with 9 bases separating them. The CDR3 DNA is TGTGCCAGCAGTGCTGGCGAACATCAGCCCCAGCATTTT. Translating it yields CASSAGEHQPQHF.